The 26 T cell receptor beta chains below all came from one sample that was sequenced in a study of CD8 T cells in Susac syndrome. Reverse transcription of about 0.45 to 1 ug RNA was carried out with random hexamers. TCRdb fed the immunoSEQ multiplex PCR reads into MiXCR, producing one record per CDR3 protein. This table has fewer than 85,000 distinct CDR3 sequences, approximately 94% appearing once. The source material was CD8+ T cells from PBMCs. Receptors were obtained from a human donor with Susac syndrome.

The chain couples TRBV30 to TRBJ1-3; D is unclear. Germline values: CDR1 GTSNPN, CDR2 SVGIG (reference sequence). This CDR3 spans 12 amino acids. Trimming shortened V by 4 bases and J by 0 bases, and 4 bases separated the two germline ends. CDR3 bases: TGTGCCTGGATGTACTCTGGAAACACCATATATTTT. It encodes CAWMYSGNTIYF.

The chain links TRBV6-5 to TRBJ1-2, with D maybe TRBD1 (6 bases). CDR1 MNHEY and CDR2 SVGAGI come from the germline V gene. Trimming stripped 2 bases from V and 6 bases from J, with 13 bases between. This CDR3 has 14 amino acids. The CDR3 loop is CASSYPGASDGYTF. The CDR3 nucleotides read TGTGCCAGCAGTTACCCGGGGGCTAGCGATGGCTACACCTTC.

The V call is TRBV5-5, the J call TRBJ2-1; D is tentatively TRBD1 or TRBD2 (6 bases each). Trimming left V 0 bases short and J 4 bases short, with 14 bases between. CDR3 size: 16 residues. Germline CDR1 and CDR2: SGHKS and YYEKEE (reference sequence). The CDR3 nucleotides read TGTGCCAGCAGCTTGGATCAGGGGAGGTTGTACAATGAGCAGTTCTTC. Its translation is CASSLDQGRLYNEQFF.

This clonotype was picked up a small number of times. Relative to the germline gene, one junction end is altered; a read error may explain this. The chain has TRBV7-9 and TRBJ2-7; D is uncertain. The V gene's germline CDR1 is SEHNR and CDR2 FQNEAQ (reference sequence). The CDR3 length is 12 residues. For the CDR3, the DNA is TGTGCCAGCAGCTTTGGCCCTTACGAGCAGCACTTC. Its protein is CASSFGPYEQHF.

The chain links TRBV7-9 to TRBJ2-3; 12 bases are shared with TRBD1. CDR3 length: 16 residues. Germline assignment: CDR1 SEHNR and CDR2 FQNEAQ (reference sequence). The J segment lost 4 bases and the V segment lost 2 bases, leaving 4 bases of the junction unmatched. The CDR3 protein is CASSLIGTGGPDTQYF. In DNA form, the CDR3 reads TGTGCCAGCAGCTTAATAGGGACAGGGGGCCCAGATACGCAGTATTTT.

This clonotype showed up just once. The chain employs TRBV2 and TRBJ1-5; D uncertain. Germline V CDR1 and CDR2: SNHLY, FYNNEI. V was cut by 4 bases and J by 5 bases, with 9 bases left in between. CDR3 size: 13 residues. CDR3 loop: CASSGTDYQPQHF. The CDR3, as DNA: TGTGCCAGCAGTGGGACGGATTATCAGCCCCAGCATTTT. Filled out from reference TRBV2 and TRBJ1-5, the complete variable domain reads EPEVTQTPSHQVTQMGQEVILRCVPISNHLYFYWYRQILGQKVEFLVSFYNNEISEKSEIFDDQFSVERPDGSNFTLKIRSTKLEDSAMYFCASSGTDYQPQHFGDGTRLSIL.

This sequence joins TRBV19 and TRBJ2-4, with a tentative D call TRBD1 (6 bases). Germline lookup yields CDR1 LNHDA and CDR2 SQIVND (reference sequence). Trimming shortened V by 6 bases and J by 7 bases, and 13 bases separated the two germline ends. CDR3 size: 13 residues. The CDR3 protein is CASRTGAGNIQYF. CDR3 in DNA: TGTGCCAGTAGGACAGGAGCCGGGAACATTCAGTACTTC.

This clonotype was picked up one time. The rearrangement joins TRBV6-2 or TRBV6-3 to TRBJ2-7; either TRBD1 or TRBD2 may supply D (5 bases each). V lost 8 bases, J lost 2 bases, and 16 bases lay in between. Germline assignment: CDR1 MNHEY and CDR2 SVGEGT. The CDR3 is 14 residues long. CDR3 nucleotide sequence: TGTGCCAGCCGATTCACCGGGGCACCCTACGAGCAGTACTTC. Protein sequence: CASRFTGAPYEQYF.

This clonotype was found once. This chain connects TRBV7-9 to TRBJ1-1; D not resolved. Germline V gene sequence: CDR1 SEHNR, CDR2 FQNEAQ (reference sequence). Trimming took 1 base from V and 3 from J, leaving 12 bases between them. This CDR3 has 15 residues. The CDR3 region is CASSLEASVYTEAFF. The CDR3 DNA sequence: TGTGCCAGCAGCTTAGAGGCCAGTGTTTACACTGAAGCTTTCTTT.

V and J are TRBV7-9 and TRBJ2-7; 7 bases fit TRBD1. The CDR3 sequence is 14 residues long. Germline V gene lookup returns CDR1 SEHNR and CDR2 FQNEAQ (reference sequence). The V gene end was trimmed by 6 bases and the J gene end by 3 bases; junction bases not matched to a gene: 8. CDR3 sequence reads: CASRKTGAFYEQYF. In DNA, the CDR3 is TGTGCCAGCAGAAAAACAGGGGCCTTCTACGAGCAGTACTTC.

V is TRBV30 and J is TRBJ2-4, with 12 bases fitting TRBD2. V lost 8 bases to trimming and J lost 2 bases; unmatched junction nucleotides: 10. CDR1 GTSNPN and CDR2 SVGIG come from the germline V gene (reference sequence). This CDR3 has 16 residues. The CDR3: CALVLAGGRTKNIQYF. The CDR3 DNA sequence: TGTGCCCTGGTCCTAGCGGGGGGGCGGACCAAAAACATTCAGTACTTC.

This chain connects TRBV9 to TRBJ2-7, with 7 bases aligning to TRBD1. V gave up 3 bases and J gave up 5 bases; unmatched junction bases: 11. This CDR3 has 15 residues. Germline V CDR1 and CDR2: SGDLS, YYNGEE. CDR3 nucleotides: TGTGCCAGCAGCGCCTACACAGGGGTTAGCGACGAGCAGTACTTC. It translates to CASSAYTGVSDEQYF.

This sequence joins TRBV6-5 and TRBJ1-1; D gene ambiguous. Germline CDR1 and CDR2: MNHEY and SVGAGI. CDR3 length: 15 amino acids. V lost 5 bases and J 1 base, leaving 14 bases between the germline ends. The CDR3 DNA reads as TGTGCCAGCAGTCGGACCCACCCTTGGAACACTGAAGCTTTCTTT. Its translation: CASSRTHPWNTEAFF.

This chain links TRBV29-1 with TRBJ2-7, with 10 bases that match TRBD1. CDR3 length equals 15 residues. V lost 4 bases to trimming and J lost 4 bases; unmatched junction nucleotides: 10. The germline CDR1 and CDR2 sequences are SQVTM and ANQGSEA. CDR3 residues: CSVVIPGQGEYEQYF. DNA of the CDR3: TGCAGCGTTGTTATACCCGGACAGGGGGAATACGAGCAGTACTTC.

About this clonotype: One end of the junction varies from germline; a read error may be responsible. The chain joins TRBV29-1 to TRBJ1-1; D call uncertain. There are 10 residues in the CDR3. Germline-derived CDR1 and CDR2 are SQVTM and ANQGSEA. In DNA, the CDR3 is TGCAGCGTTGATGCCACTGGAGCTTTCTTT. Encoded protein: CSVDATGAFF.

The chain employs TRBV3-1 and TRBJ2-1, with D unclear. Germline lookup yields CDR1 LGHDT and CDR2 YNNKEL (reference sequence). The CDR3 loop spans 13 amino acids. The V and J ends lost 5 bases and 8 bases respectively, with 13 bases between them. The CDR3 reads CASSLGRLDEQFF. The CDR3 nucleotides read TGTGCCAGCAGCTTGGGCCGATTGGATGAGCAGTTCTTC.

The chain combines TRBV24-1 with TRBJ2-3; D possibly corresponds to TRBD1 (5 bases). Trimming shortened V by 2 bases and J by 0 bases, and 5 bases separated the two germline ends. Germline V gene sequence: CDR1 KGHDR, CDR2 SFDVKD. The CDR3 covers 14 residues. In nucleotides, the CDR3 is TGTGCCACCAGTGATTCAGGGAGCACAGATACGCAGTATTTT. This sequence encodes CATSDSGSTDTQYF.

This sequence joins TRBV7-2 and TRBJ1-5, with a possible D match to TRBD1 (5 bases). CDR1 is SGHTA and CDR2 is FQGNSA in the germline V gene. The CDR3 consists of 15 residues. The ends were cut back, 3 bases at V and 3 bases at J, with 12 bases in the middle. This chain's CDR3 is CASSLRGGYNQPQHF. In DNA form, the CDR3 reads TGTGCCAGCAGCTTGCGGGGGGGATACAATCAGCCCCAGCATTTT.

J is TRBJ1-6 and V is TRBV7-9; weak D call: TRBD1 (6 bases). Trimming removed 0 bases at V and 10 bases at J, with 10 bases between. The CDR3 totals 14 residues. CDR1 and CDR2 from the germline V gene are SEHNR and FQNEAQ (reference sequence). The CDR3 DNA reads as TGTGCCAGCAGCTTAGCTCGGGGGGCCTCACCCCTCCACTTT. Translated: CASSLARGASPLHF.

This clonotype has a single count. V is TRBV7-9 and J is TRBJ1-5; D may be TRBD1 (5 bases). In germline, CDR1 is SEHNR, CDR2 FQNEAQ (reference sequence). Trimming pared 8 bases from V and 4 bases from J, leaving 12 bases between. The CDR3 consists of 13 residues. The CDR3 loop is CASSWGGNQPQHF. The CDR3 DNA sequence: TGTGCCAGCTCTTGGGGGGGGAATCAGCCCCAGCATTTT.

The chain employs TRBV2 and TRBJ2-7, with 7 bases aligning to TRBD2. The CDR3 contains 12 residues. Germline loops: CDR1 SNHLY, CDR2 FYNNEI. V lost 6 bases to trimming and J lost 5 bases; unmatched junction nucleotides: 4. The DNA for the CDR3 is TGTGCCAGCAGGGGGGGGATCCACGAGCAGTACTTC. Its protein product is CASRGGIHEQYF.

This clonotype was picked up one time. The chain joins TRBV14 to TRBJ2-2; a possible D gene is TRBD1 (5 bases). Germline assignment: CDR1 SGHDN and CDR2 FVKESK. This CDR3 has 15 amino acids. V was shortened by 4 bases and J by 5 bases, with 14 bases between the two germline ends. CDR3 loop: CASSPLDSLTGELFF. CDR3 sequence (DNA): TGTGCCAGCAGCCCCCTCGACAGTTTGACCGGGGAGCTGTTTTTT.

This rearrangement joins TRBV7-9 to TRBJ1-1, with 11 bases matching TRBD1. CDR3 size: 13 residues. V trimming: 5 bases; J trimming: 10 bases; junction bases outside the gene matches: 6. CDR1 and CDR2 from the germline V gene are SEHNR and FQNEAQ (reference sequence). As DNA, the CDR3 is TGTGCCAGCAGCGGACAGGGGGCGAGAGTAGCTTTCTTT. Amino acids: CASSGQGARVAFF.

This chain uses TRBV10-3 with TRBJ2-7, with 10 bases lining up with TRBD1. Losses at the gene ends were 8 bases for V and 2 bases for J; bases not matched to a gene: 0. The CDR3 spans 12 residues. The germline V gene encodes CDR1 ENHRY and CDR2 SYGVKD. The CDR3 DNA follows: TGTGCCATCGGGACAGGGGCCTACGAGCAGTACTTC. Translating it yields CAIGTGAYEQYF.

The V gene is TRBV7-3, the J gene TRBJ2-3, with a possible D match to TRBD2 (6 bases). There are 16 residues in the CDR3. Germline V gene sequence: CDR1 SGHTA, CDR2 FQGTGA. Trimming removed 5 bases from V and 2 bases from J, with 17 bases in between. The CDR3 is CASSPRDSRHTDTQYF. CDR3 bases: TGTGCCAGCAGCCCACGGGACTCCCGGCACACAGATACGCAGTATTTT. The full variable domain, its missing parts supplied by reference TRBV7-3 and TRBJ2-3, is GAGVSQTPSNKVTEKGKYVELRCDPISGHTALYWYRQSLGQGPEFLIYFQGTGAADDSGLPNDRFFAVRPEGSVSTLKIQRTERGDSAVYLCASSPRDSRHTDTQYFGPGTRLTVL.

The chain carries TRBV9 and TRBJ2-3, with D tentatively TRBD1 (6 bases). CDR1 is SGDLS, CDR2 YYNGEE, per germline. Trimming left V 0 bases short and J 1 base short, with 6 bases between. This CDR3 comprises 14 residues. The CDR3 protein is CASSVEGGTDTQYF. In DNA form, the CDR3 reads TGTGCCAGCAGCGTAGAGGGGGGCACAGATACGCAGTATTTT. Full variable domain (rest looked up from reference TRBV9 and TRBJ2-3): DSGVTQTPKHLITATGQRVTLRCSPRSGDLSVYWYQQSLDQGLQFLIQYYNGEERAKGNILERFSAQQFPDLHSELNLSSLELGDSALYFCASSVEGGTDTQYFGPGTRLTVL.